Given below is one T cell receptor beta chain in context. Its specificity is unknown. Both 60 Vbeta primers and 13 Jbeta primers went into the PCR. Some clones are missing from TCRdb's copy, which holds only in-frame ones; the method was immunoSEQ multiplex PCR. The data show 100,000 to 150,000 clones, with 75% to 90% seen just once and approximately 4% held by the top ten. The germline V and J ends were trimmed by 4 bases and 5 bases, with 15 bases remaining between them. The CDR3 is 14 amino acids. Germline V lookup: CDR1 MNHNS, CDR2 SASEGT. The data were taken from a study of cytomegalovirus exposure and HLA in healthy donors. Study results and limitations: Segments of the TCR beta V type were, in most cases, productive about 87% or about 30% of the time in an earlier analysis. Researchers reported from a later analysis that most CMV-associated TCR beta chains appeared HLA-restricted.

The chain has TRBV6-1 and TRBJ2-7; no definite D call. The sequence was collected from a woman aged 40 to 50 in good health and CMV-seronegative. The sample taken for sequencing was PBMCs. CDR3 protein: CASSVNPSVDEQYF. The CDR3 nucleotides are TGTGCCAGCAGTGTAAACCCTAGTGTCGACGAGCAGTACTTC.